The 14 T cell receptor beta chains given below trace back to one sample, sequenced in a study of PD-1 blockade in classical Hodgkin lymphoma (TCRdb year 2020). What the time point label conveys for this sample: cycle 4 day 1 (C4D1), after six to seven weeks of nivolumab. Every trial patient had relapsed following autologous stem cell transplantation, and prior brentuximab vedotin exposure was what differed among cohorts A, B and C. The library was prepared using the immunoSEQ multiplex PCR assay. The immuneACCESS repertoire file appears here via TCRdb, limited to in-frame rearrangements. These files lack a portion of the clones; in checked studies, under half of the deficit traces to unresolved V genes, and the cause of the others is not known. The sample has 13,000 or so clones on record, roughly 80% of them singletons. More than 15% of the sample goes to the ten largest clones. This specimen was peripheral blood mononuclear cells (PBMCs), taken before the fourth cycle of nivolumab. The receptor set was obtained from a human donor with classical Hodgkin lymphoma.

The J gene is TRBJ2-6, the V gene TRBV6-6; D perhaps matches TRBD1 (5 bases). The CDR3 length is 16 residues. CDR1 and CDR2 (germline): MNHNY, SVGAGI (reference sequence). V was cut by 8 bases and J by 0 bases, with 14 bases left in between. CDR3 in amino acids: CASEAGHRSGANVLTF. The CDR3 nucleotides read TGTGCCAGCGAGGCCGGACATCGCTCTGGGGCCAACGTCCTGACTTTC.

The chain employs TRBV6-1 and TRBJ2-2, with D unclear. This CDR3 is 14 amino acids long. Trimming stripped 5 bases from V and 4 bases from J, with 11 bases between. CDR1 and CDR2 from the germline V gene are MNHNS and SASEGT. The DNA for the CDR3 is TGTGCCAGCAGTCCAGCTCGGAGCACCGGGGAGCTGTTTTTT. It encodes CASSPARSTGELFF.

V and J are TRBV5-4 and TRBJ2-5; TRBD2 matches 13 bases. Germline V lookup: CDR1 SGHNT, CDR2 YYREEE (reference sequence). V lost 4 bases and J lost 5; bases outside the gene matches: 5. This CDR3 spans 15 amino acids. In DNA, the CDR3 is TGTGCCAGCAGCAAACAGACTAGCGGGGGGGAGACCCAGTACTTC. Its translation is CASSKQTSGGETQYF.

This sequence joins TRBV7-2 and TRBJ2-7; 11 nucleotides match TRBD2. V gave up 1 base and J gave up 4 bases; unmatched junction bases: 15. The CDR3 runs 19 residues. Germline CDR1 and CDR2: SGHTA and FQGNSA. CDR3 protein: CASSLVRVAGGLSPYEQYF. For the CDR3, the DNA is TGTGCCAGCAGCTTAGTACGAGTAGCGGGGGGGTTATCTCCTTACGAGCAGTACTTC.

J is TRBJ1-6 and V is TRBV2, with TRBD1 as a possible D gene (5 bases). From germline, CDR1 is SNHLY and CDR2 FYNNEI. V shed 6 bases and J shed 13 bases, with 13 bases lying between them. CDR3 length equals 12 residues. The CDR3 sequence is CASRGDYSPLHF. In nucleotides, the CDR3 is TGTGCCAGCAGGGGGGACTACTCTCCCCTCCACTTT.

V gene TRBV2 combines with J gene TRBJ2-7, with 10 bases that match TRBD2. CDR1 SNHLY and CDR2 FYNNEI come from the germline V gene. J was trimmed by 3 bases and V by 6 bases; bases with no gene match: 5. The CDR3 is 14 amino acids. CDR3 bases: TGTGCCAGCAGCTTCGGACTAGCGGACTACGAGCAGTACTTC. It translates to CASSFGLADYEQYF.

The V gene is TRBV4-3, the J gene TRBJ1-1, with a possible D match to TRBD1 (5 bases). CDR3 length equals 14 residues. The V and J ends lost 0 bases and 4 bases respectively, with 9 bases between them. Germline V gene lookup returns CDR1 LGHNA and CDR2 YSLEER. CDR3 region: CASSQDSGFTEAFF. CDR3 nucleotides: TGCGCCAGCAGCCAAGATTCAGGGTTCACTGAAGCTTTCTTT.

The CDR3 DNA is TGTGCCAGCAGCGTAACCGGGACAGGGCCCTACGAGCAGTACTTC. Residues: CASSVTGTGPYEQYF. The chain uses TRBV9 and TRBJ2-7, with 9 bases lining up with TRBD1. This CDR3 is built from 15 residues. The junction had 4 bases not matched to a gene; V was cut back by 1 base and J by 2 bases. Germline values: CDR1 SGDLS, CDR2 YYNGEE.

The chain combines TRBV6-5 with TRBJ2-7; 8 bases map to TRBD1. The CDR3 length is 14 residues. Germline CDR1 and CDR2: MNHEY and SVGAGI. After removal of 0 bases from V and 3 bases from J, the junction contained 1 base not matched to a gene. The CDR3 reads CASSYSDRDYEQYF. The CDR3 DNA sequence: TGTGCCAGCAGTTACTCGGACAGGGACTACGAGCAGTACTTC.

The CDR3 region is CASSYSGTGGETQYF. CDR3 nucleotides: TGTGCCAGCAGTTACTCGGGGACAGGGGGTGAGACCCAGTACTTC. The V and J genes are TRBV6-5 and TRBJ2-5; 11 bases agree with TRBD1. Germline V gives CDR1 MNHEY, CDR2 SVGAGI. The CDR3 sequence is 15 residues long. V was pared by 0 bases and J by 5 bases, with 2 bases of the junction left unmatched.

The gene calls are TRBV29-1 and TRBJ1-2; no clear D gene. CDR1 and CDR2 (germline): SQVTM, ANQGSEA. This CDR3 has 12 amino acids. Trimming pared 3 bases from V and 2 bases from J, leaving 7 bases between. CDR3: CSVDRLNYGYTF. DNA for the CDR3: TGCAGCGTTGATCGATTAAACTATGGCTACACCTTC.

This clone was seen more than once but under ten times. The chain joins TRBV7-2 to TRBJ2-1; TRBD1 matches at 7 bases. The V gene end was trimmed by 6 bases and the J gene end by 7 bases; junction bases not matched to a gene: 9. Germline V gives CDR1 SGHTA, CDR2 FQGNSA. The CDR3 contains 14 residues. In DNA, the CDR3 is TGTGCCAGCAGTTCCCCGACAGGGCTAAATGAGCAGTTCTTC. Its protein is CASSSPTGLNEQFF.

The J gene is TRBJ2-7, the V gene TRBV28; D not resolved. Germline CDR1 MDHEN, CDR2 SYDVKM. CDR3 length equals 13 residues. V lost 3 bases to trimming and J lost 3 bases, with 9 bases between them. The CDR3 loop reads CASSLEPYYEQYF. In DNA, the CDR3 is TGTGCCAGCAGTTTGGAACCTTACTACGAGCAGTACTTC. The full variable domain, in which reference TRBV28 and TRBJ2-7 provide the parts outside the CDR3, is DVKVTQSSRYLVKRTGEKVFLECVQDMDHENMFWYRQDPGLGLRLIYFSYDVKMKEKGDIPEGYSVSREKKERFSLILESASTNQTSMYLCASSLEPYYEQYFGPGTRLTVT.

The table lists this clone with a few counts. The rearrangement uses TRBV19 and TRBJ2-1; 8 bases match TRBD1. J gave up 8 bases and V 5 bases, and 8 bases lay outside the gene matches. Per the germline V gene, CDR1 is LNHDA and CDR2 is SQIVND (reference sequence). The CDR3 is 14 amino acids. The CDR3 DNA sequence: TGTGCCAGTAGTTACGGACAGGGAGAATATGAGCAGTTCTTC. It translates to CASSYGQGEYEQFF.